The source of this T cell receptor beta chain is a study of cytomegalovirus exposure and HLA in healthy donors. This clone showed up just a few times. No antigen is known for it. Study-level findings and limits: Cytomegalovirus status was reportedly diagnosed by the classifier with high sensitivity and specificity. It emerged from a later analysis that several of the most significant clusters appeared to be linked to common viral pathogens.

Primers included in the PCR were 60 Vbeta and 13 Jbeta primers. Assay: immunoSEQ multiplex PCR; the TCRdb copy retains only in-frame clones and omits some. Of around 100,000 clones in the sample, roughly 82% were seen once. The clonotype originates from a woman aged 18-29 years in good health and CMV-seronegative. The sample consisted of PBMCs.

The CDR3 is CASRLQGSNQPQHF. The CDR3 DNA follows: TGTGCCAGCAGGTTACAGGGGAGCAATCAGCCCCAGCATTTT. This chain joins TRBV6-6 and TRBJ1-5, with TRBD1 matching 7 bases. After removal of 6 bases from V and 1 base from J, the junction contained 3 bases not matched to a gene. This CDR3 is built from 14 residues. Germline CDR1 MNHNY, CDR2 SVGAGI (reference sequence).